This is a list of T cell receptor beta chains from one sample in a study of cytomegalovirus exposure and HLA in healthy donors. Data came from immunoSEQ multiplex PCR; TCRdb stores just in-frame clones and leaves some out. Of over 110,000 clones detected, about nine tenths appear once; the ten largest clones hold about 2.8%. The source material was PBMCs. The receptors originated from a man aged 18-30 years in good health and CMV-seronegative. Each CDR3 is given with its conserved first and last residue. D genes are given only for firm matches. Some rows mark clone size as missing; the rest say once, few, many or name a class of expanded clone.

cdr3_aa,cdr3_nt,j_call,d_call,clone_size,v_call
CASTAGPNTEAFF,TGTGCCAGCACGGCAGGGCCGAACACTGAAGCTTTCTTT,TRBJ1-1,.,few,TRBV2
CAISERLAAGETQYF,TGTGCCATCAGTGAGAGACTAGCGGCTGGGGAGACCCAGTACTTC,TRBJ2-5,TRBD2,.,TRBV10-3
CASGLGQGVYEQYF,TGTGCTAGTGGTTTAGGACAGGGGGTGTACGAGCAGTACTTC,TRBJ2-7,TRBD1,.,TRBV12-5
CSYGGSTDTQYF,TGCAGCTACGGGGGTTCCACAGATACGCAGTATTTT,TRBJ2-3,.,once,TRBV29-1
CASSLEVEGGRNEQYF,TGTGCCAGCAGCTTGGAAGTGGAGGGGGGGCGTAACGAGCAGTACTTC,TRBJ2-7,.,.,TRBV5-6
CASSPILGQGWVNTEAFF,TGTGCCAGCAGCCCAATTCTCGGACAGGGATGGGTGAACACTGAAGCTTTCTTT,TRBJ1-1,TRBD1,.,TRBV11-3
CASSGQGTDTQYF,TGTGCCAGCTCAGGGCAGGGCACAGATACGCAGTATTTT,TRBJ2-3,.,.,TRBV6-5
CASSLPGAAGVDTQYF,TGTGCCAGCAGCTTGCCGGGAGCTGCGGGGGTGGATACGCAGTATTTT,TRBJ2-3,TRBD2,.,TRBV7-9
CASSRTGIPQYF,TGTGCCAGCAGCCGCACCGGGATACCTCAGTACTTC,TRBJ2-7,.,.,TRBV7-9
CASSPGRPRSGRGETQYF,TGTGCCAGCAGTCCGGGACGGCCCCGGTCCGGGAGAGGAGAGACCCAGTACTTC,TRBJ2-5,.,.,TRBV7-7
CASSLYPGAGEQFF,TGTGCCAGCAGTTTATATCCAGGGGCCGGTGAGCAGTTCTTC,TRBJ2-1,.,.,TRBV27
CASSFRAGWIPDTEAFF,TGTGCCAGCAGCTTTCGGGCAGGGTGGATCCCCGACACTGAAGCTTTCTTT,TRBJ1-1,.,.,TRBV5-5
CASGKTRGTGELFF,TGTGCCAGCGGAAAAACCAGGGGTACCGGGGAGCTGTTTTTT,TRBJ2-2,.,.,TRBV7-9
CASSWESRENTIYF,TGTGCCAGCAGCTGGGAAAGCCGGGAAAACACCATATATTTT,TRBJ1-3,.,.,TRBV11-1
CASSLAGTAYNEQFF,TGTGCCAGCAGCTTGGCCGGGACTGCCTACAATGAGCAGTTCTTC,TRBJ2-1,.,few,TRBV11-1
CASSPVGGRALWEQFF,TGTGCCAGCAGCCCAGTAGGGGGCAGGGCGCTTTGGGAGCAGTTCTTC,TRBJ2-1,TRBD1,.,TRBV7-2